These T cell receptor beta chains were read from a single sample in a study of T cell responses to AZD1222 COVID-19 vaccine. Assay used: immunoSEQ multiplex PCR; TCRdb lists only in-frame clones, some missing. The sample holds 120,000 to 150,000 clones, roughly 91% seen once. This sample comprised peripheral blood, obtained on day 0 of AZD1222 vaccination. These receptors came from an adult in good health. Both conserved end residues are part of each CDR3. The D gene is left open where the match is weak.

D gene	V gene	CDR3 protein
.	TRBV5-1	CASAMEHAGNTIYF
.	TRBV30	CAWSPTGETQYF
.	TRBV7-9	CASTSVGPAEQYF
.	TRBV7-9	CASNGGSTTNEKLFF
TRBD1	TRBV6-1	CASSEGFDRVARYGYTF
TRBD1	TRBV2	CASRLAGGGEWSF
TRBD1	TRBV18	CASSRLTGDNYGYTF
TRBD2	TRBV2	CASSVAGGAGEQYF
.	TRBV4-2	CASSQGDRPRYGYTF
.	TRBV9	CASSEGGTGELFF
.	TRBV4-1	CASSQADGGYSPLHF
.	TRBV15	CATSSDGPHQPQHF
TRBD1	TRBV19	CASSTGGAGEAFF
.	TRBV10-3	CTPLVSGANVLTF
TRBD1	TRBV19	CASRQPFFDPYRGDNYGYTF
.	TRBV29-1	CSVENGDSYEQYF
.	TRBV19	CASSPGTVITGELFF
.	TRBV6-5	CASSPLPAGYGYTF
.	TRBV2	CASSEVRSGNTIYF
.	TRBV19	CASSPRQANEAFF
TRBD1	TRBV18	CASSPDRDQPQHF
.	TRBV18	CASSPRNPRSMNTEAFF
.	TRBV5-1	CASSFGSGEMNEQYF
TRBD1	TRBV9	CASSEGTGSYEQYF
.	TRBV10-3	CAISGGGTEAFF
.	TRBV14	CASSQDYHNSPLHF
.	TRBV9	CASSVGGLTGTGELFF
.	TRBV12-3/TRBV12-4	CASSLGTSLIF
TRBD1	TRBV9	CASSPDRGTGPNTEAFF
.	TRBV18	CASSPALTSNYGYTF
.	TRBV27	CASGPRGVGGYTF
.	TRBV3-1/TRBV3-2	CASSLPGAHEQYF
.	TRBV14	CASSQVYLSGSSYNEQFF
TRBD2	TRBV29-1	CSVDGGGASYNEQFF
.	TRBV7-9	CASSFQVDTQYF
.	TRBV2	CASSEALLGGRGYGYTF
.	TRBV5-8	CASSLVVGALSGNTIYF
.	TRBV11-3	CASRKTGSSYNSPLHF
TRBD1	TRBV19	CASSLRPPGQGNQPQHF
.	TRBV6-5	CASSSDQGDFEQYF
.	TRBV7-9	CASSSGGQGLDQPQHF
.	TRBV6-4	CASSGTPPLWRSYNEQFF
.	TRBV2	CASTGVANEKLFF
TRBD1	TRBV3-1/TRBV3-2	CASNGRLQTGGVDTEAFF
.	TRBV15	CATSRGDQGGETQYF
.	TRBV10-3	CAISGGPTRQGNTGELFF
TRBD1	TRBV5-1	CASNPGQKRETQYF
.	TRBV5-4	CASSLVQGQGTGELFF
TRBD1	TRBV19	CASSSIRDSYGYTF
TRBD1	TRBV7-9	CASSDRGDQPQHF
TRBD1	TRBV6-5	CASSYGTDNEQFF
TRBD1	TRBV6-5	CASRRGTGGNSPLHF
.	TRBV6-5	CASSYERSNQPQHF
.	TRBV5-4	CASSFRTSAYNEQFF